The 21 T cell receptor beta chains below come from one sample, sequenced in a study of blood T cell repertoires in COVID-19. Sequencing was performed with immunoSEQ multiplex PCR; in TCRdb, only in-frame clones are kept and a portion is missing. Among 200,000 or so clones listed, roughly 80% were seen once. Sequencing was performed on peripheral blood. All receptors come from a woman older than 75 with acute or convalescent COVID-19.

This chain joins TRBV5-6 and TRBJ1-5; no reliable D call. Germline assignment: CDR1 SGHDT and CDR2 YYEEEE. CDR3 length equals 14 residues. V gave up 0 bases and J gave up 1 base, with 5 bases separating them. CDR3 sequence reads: CASSLGPSNQPQHF. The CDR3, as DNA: TGTGCCAGCAGCTTGGGGCCAAGCAATCAGCCCCAGCATTTT.

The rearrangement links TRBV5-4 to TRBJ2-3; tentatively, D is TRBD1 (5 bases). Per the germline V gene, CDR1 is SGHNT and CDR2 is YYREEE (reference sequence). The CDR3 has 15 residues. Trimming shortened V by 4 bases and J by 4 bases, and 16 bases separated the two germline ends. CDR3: CASSLRQSSADTQYF. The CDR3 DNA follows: TGTGCCAGCAGCCTCAGACAGTCTTCTGCAGATACGCAGTATTTT.

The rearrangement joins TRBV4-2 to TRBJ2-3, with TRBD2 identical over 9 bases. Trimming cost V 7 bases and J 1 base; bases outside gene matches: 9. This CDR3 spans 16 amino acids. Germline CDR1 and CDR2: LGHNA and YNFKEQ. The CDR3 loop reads CASTPVAGGGTDTQYF. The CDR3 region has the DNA TGTGCCAGCACCCCTGTGGCGGGAGGGGGCACAGATACGCAGTATTTT.

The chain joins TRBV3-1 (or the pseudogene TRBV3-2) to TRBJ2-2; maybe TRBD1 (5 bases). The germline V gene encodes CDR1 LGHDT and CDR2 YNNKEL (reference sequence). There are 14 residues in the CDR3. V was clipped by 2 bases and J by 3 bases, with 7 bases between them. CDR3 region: CASSQWGDTGELFF. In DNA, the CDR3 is TGTGCCAGCAGCCAATGGGGCGACACCGGGGAGCTGTTTTTT.

The CDR3 DNA reads as TGTGCCAGCACCCCAAACGGGGGGCGGACTAGCACAGATACGCAGTATTTT. Amino acids: CASTPNGGRTSTDTQYF. V gene TRBV4-2 combines with J gene TRBJ2-3, with TRBD2 as a possible D gene (7 bases). The ends were cut back, 7 bases at V and 0 bases at J, with 20 bases in the middle. Germline V gene sequence: CDR1 LGHNA, CDR2 YNFKEQ. The CDR3 is made up of 17 amino acids.

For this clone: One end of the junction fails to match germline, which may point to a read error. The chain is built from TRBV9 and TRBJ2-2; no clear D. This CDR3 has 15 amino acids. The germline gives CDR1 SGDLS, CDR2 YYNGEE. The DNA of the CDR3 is TGTGCCAGCAGCCCACTGGAGCCCGTCACCAGGGAGCTGTTTTTT. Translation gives CASSPLEPVTRELFF.

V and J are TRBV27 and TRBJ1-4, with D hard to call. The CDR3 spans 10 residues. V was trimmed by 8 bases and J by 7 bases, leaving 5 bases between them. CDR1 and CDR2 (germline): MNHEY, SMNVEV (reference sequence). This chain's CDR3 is CASFGEKLFF. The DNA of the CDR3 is TGTGCCAGCTTCGGTGAAAAACTGTTTTTT.

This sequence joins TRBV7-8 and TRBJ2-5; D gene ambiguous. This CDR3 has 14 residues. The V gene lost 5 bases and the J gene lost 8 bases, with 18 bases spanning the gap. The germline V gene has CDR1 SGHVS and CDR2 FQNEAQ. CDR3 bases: TGTGCCAGCAGCCCTATTGCGTACTCAGGCACCCAGTACTTC. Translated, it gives CASSPIAYSGTQYF.

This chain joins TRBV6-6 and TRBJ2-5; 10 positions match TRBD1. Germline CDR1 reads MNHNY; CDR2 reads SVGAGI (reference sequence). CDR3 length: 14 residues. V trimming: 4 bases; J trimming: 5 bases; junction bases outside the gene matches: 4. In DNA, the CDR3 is TGTGCCAGCAGTTGGACAGGGGGAAGGGAGACCCAGTACTTC. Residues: CASSWTGGRETQYF.

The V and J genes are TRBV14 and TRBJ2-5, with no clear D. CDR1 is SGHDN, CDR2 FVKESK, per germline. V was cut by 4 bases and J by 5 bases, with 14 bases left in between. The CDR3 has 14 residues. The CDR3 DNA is TGTGCCAGCAGCCGGAGAGTGGTCTGGGAGACCCAGTACTTC. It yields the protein CASSRRVVWETQYF.

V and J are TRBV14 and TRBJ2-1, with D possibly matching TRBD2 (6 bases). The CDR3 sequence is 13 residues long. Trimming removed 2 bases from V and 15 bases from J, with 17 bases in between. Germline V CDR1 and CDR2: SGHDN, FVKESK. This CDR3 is CASSQSEGGTTFF. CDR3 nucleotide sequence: TGTGCCAGCAGCCAAAGTGAAGGCGGGACGACGTTCTTC.

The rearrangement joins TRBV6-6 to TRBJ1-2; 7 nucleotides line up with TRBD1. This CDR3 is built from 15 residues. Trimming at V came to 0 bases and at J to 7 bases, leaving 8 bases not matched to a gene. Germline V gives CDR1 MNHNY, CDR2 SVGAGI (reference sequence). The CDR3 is CASSYSIDRASGYTF. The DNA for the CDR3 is TGTGCCAGCAGTTACTCGATAGACAGGGCGAGTGGCTACACCTTC.

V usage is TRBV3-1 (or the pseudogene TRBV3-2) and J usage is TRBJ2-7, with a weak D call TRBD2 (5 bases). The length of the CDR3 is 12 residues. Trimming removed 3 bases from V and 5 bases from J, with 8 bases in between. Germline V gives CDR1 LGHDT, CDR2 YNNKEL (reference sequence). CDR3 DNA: TGTGCCAGCAGCCACGGACTCCACGAGCAGTACTTC. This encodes CASSHGLHEQYF.

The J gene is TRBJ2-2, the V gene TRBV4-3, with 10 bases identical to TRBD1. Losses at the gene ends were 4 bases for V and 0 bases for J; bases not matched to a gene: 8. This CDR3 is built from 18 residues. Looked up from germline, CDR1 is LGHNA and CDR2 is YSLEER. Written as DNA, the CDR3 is TGCGCCAGCAGCCCAGAGGGACAGGGGATTGCGAACACCGGGGAGCTGTTTTTT. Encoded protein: CASSPEGQGIANTGELFF.

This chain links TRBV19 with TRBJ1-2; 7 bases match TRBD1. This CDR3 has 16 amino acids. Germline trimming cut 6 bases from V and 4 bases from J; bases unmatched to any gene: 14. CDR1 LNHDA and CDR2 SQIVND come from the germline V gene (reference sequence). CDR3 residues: CASSPRQGPSSYGYTF. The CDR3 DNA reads TGTGCCAGTAGCCCCCGACAGGGCCCTAGCAGCTATGGCTACACCTTC. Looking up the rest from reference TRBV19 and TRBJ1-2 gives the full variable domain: DGGITQSPKYLFRKEGQNVTLSCEQNLNHDAMYWYRQDPGQGLRLIYYSQIVNDFQKGDIAEGYSVSREKKESFPLTVTSAQKNPTAFYLCASSPRQGPSSYGYTFGSGTRLTVV.

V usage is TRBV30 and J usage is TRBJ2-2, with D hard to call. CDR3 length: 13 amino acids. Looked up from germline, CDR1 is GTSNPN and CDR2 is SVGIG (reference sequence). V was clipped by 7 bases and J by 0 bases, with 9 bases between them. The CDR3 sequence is CASRLANTGELFF. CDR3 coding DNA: TGTGCCTCGCGACTTGCGAACACCGGGGAGCTGTTTTTT.

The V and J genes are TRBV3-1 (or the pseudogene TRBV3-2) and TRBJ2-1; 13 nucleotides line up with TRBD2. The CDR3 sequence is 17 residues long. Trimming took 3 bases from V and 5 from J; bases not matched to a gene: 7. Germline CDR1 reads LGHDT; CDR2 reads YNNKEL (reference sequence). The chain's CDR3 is CASSQETSGRPDNEQFF. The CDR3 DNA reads TGTGCCAGCAGCCAGGAGACTAGCGGGAGGCCAGACAATGAGCAGTTCTTC.

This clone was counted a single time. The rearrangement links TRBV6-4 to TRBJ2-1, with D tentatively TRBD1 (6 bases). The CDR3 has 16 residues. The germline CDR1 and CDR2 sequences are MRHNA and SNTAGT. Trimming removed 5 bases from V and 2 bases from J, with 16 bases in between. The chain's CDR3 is CASSPWSTGPYNEQFF. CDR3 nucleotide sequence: TGTGCCAGCAGTCCCTGGTCTACAGGGCCCTACAATGAGCAGTTCTTC.

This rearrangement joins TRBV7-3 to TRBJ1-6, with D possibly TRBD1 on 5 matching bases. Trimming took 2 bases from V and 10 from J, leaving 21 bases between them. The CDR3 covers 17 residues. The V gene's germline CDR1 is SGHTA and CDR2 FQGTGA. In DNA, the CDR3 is TGTGCCAGCAGCTTATCCCGCCAGTCCACGGAGGGGTCACCCCTCCACTTT. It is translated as CASSLSRQSTEGSPLHF.

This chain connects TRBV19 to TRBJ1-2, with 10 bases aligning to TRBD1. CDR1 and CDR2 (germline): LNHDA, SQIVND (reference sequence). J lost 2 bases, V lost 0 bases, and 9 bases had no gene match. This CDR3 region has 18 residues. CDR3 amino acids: CASSIEGTGEIRNYGYTF. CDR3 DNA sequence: TGTGCCAGTAGTATAGAAGGGACAGGGGAGATTCGGAACTATGGCTACACCTTC.

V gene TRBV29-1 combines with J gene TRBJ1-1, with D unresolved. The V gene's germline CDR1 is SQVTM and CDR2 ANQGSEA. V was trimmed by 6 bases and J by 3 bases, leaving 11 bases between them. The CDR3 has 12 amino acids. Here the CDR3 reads CSVGVADTEAFF. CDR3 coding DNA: TGCAGCGTAGGAGTTGCGGACACTGAAGCTTTCTTT. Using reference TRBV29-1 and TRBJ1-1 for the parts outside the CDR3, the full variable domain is SAVISQKPSRDICQRGTSLTIQCQVDSQVTMMFWYRQQPGQSLTLIATANQGSEATYESGFVIDKFPISRPNLTFSTLTVSNMSPEDSSIYLCSVGVADTEAFFGQGTRLTVV.